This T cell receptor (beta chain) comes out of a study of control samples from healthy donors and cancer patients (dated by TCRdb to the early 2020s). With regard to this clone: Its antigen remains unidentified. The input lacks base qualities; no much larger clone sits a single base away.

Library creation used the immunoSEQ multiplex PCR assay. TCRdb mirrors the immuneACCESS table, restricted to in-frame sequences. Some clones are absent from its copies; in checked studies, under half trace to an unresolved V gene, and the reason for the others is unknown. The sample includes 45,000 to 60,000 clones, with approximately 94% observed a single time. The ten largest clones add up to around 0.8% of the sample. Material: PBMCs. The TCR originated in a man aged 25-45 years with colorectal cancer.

The CDR3 region: CAISESDGLREQFF. The nucleotides are TGTGCCATCAGTGAGTCGGACGGGCTGCGAGAGCAGTTCTTC. In this chain, TRBV10-3 is recombined with TRBJ2-1; there is no confident call for the D gene. The V end loses 0 bases and the J end loses 10 bases, and a stretch of 13 bases separates them. Looking up the germline V gene yields CDR1 ENHRY and CDR2 SYGVKD. Measured from the cysteine to the phenylalanine, the CDR3 is 14 residues long. Left in the record is the CDR3 DNA by itself, 42 bases read in frame from the first base.